The 21 T cell receptor beta chains reported below all come from one sample, sequenced in a study of cytomegalovirus exposure and HLA in healthy donors. Primers included in the PCR were 60 Vbeta and 13 Jbeta primers. Sequencing was performed with immunoSEQ multiplex PCR; in TCRdb, only in-frame clones are kept and a portion is missing. The table lists around 150,000 clones. The sequencing input was PBMCs. These receptors all stem from a man aged 25 to 40 in good health and CMV-seronegative.

This rearrangement joins TRBV5-6 to TRBJ1-1, with a possible D match to TRBD1 (6 bases). This CDR3 spans 16 amino acids. V was cut by 4 bases and J by 0 bases, with 16 bases left in between. Germline CDR1 reads SGHDT; CDR2 reads YYEEEE. CDR3 residues: CASSITGGVLNTEAFF. CDR3 bases: TGTGCCAGCAGCATAACTGGGGGCGTGTTGAACACTGAAGCTTTCTTT.

J is TRBJ1-2 and V is TRBV30; D might be TRBD1 (5 bases). This CDR3 has 12 residues. The V and J ends lost 4 bases and 8 bases respectively, with 14 bases between them. Germline V lookup: CDR1 GTSNPN, CDR2 SVGIG (reference sequence). The DNA of the CDR3 is TGTGCCTGGAAAAACAGGCTCGGCGGCTACACCTTC. Protein sequence: CAWKNRLGGYTF.

This chain joins TRBV11-2 and TRBJ2-3; D is possibly TRBD1 (5 bases). CDR1 is SGHAT, CDR2 FQNNGV, per germline. The CDR3 runs 16 residues. V lost 1 base and J lost 0, with 11 bases in between. CDR3 amino acids: CASSLGGGSSTDTQYF. As DNA, the CDR3 is TGTGCCAGCAGCTTAGGGGGCGGAAGTAGCACAGATACGCAGTATTTT.

The J gene is TRBJ1-1, the V gene TRBV18, with 8 bases matching TRBD1. Per germline, CDR1 KGHSH and CDR2 LQKENI. This CDR3 is 14 amino acids long. V shed 2 bases, J shed 8 bases, and the junction held 7 bases outside the gene matches. The CDR3 here is CASSPGQGAREAFF. The CDR3 coding sequence is TGTGCCAGCTCACCAGGACAGGGCGCACGGGAAGCTTTCTTT.

V usage is TRBV4-3 and J usage is TRBJ1-2; TRBD1 matches at 9 bases. The CDR3 has 13 amino acids. CDR1 is LGHNA and CDR2 is YSLEER in the germline V gene. Trimming at V came to 1 base and at J to 7 bases, leaving 1 base not matched to a gene. The CDR3 spells CASSQGTGAGYTF. Written as DNA, the CDR3 is TGCGCCAGCAGCCAAGGGACAGGGGCTGGCTACACCTTC.

The V gene is TRBV28, the J gene TRBJ2-6, with 8 bases matching TRBD1. V shed 2 bases, J shed 1 base, and the junction held 10 bases outside the gene matches. This CDR3 is 19 amino acids long. Germline V gene data show CDR1 as MDHEN and CDR2 as SYDVKM. CDR3 coding DNA: TGTGCCAGCAGTTTAATTTTAGTCCAGGGGGCTTCTGGGGCCAACGTCCTGACTTTC. This translates into CASSLILVQGASGANVLTF.

V usage is TRBV5-1 and J usage is TRBJ2-1; the D gene is possibly TRBD2 (6 bases). Trimming removed 0 bases from V and 13 bases from J, with 14 bases in between. The CDR3 totals 13 residues. From germline, CDR1 is SGHRS and CDR2 YFSETQ. As DNA, the CDR3 is TGCGCCAGCAGCTTGGAGGTCTGGGGGGATCAGTTCTTC. Encoded protein: CASSLEVWGDQFF.

The chain carries TRBV6-5 and TRBJ1-4, with D tentatively TRBD1 (6 bases). Germline V gene sequence: CDR1 MNHEY, CDR2 SVGAGI. The CDR3 has 14 residues. The V and J ends lost 8 bases and 5 bases respectively, with 15 bases between them. CDR3 nucleotide sequence: TGTGCCAGCTCGAGAGACAGGTGGAATGAAAAACTGTTTTTT. It yields the protein CASSRDRWNEKLFF.

About this clone: The same CDR3 is also encoded by other DNA sequences in this sample. This chain joins TRBV2 and TRBJ1-4; D gene uncertain. V lost 6 bases and J lost 3, with 11 bases in between. This CDR3 spans 14 amino acids. Germline V CDR1 and CDR2: SNHLY, FYNNEI. The CDR3 region is CASRSGTSNEKLFF. The CDR3 DNA follows: TGTGCCAGCAGGAGCGGCACATCTAATGAAAAACTGTTTTTT.

The V and J genes are TRBV6-6 and TRBJ1-2, with no clear D. This CDR3 spans 12 amino acids. V lost 9 bases and J lost 4, with 12 bases in between. Germline CDR1 MNHNY, CDR2 SVGAGI (reference sequence). CDR3 in DNA: TGTGCCAGTAGTCGAGGAGGCTATGGCTACACCTTC. Residues: CASSRGGYGYTF.

The CDR3 is CASRGTGANEQFF. For the CDR3, the DNA is TGTGCCAGCAGAGGGACAGGCGCCAATGAGCAGTTCTTC. The chain uses TRBV6-4 and TRBJ2-1; 8 nucleotides agree with TRBD1. Germline-derived CDR1 and CDR2 are MRHNA and SNTAGT. The CDR3 is 13 residues long. The V segment lost 6 bases and the J segment 6 bases; nucleotides outside the gene matches: 4.

CDR3 coding DNA: TGCGCCAGCAGCCCCGTAGCGGGAGGATCCTACAATGAGCAGTTCTTC. This encodes CASSPVAGGSYNEQFF. J is TRBJ2-1 and V is TRBV5-1, with 10 positions matching TRBD2. This CDR3 is 16 amino acids long. The germline gives CDR1 SGHRS, CDR2 YFSETQ. Trimming cost V 4 bases and J 1 base; bases outside gene matches: 5.

The chain links TRBV5-1 to TRBJ2-6; the D gene is possibly TRBD2 (5 bases). Germline CDR1 is SGHRS and CDR2 is YFSETQ. The CDR3 has 15 amino acids. V was cut by 4 bases and J by 2 bases, with 10 bases left in between. CDR3 DNA sequence: TGCGCCAGCAGCCCCGGGGATCCTGGGGCCAACGTCCTGACTTTC. It translates to CASSPGDPGANVLTF. Supplemented by reference TRBV5-1 and TRBJ2-6, the full variable domain reads KAGVTQTPRYLIKTRGQQVTLSCSPISGHRSVSWYQQTPGQGLQFLFEYFSETQRNKGNFPGRFSGRQFSNSRSEMNVSTLELGDSALYLCASSPGDPGANVLTFGAGSRLTVL.

The V and J genes are TRBV6-5 and TRBJ2-2, with 8 bases aligning to TRBD2. Per germline, CDR1 MNHEY and CDR2 SVGAGI. The CDR3 runs to 15 residues. V lost 3 bases and J lost 4; bases outside the gene matches: 4. CDR3 sequence (DNA): TGTGCCAGCAGTTATGGGGCGGGAGGCACCGGGGAGCTGTTTTTT. Amino acid sequence: CASSYGAGGTGELFF.

V usage is TRBV5-1 and J usage is TRBJ2-7, with 14 bases identical to TRBD2. From germline, CDR1 is SGHRS and CDR2 YFSETQ. Trimming took 4 bases from V and 6 from J; bases not matched to a gene: 6. The CDR3 has 15 amino acids. DNA for the CDR3: TGCGCCAGCAGCGCTGGGACTAGCGGGAGCAGCGAGCAGTACTTC. Its protein is CASSAGTSGSSEQYF.

The V gene is TRBV5-1, the J gene TRBJ1-2; unclear D gene. The V gene's germline CDR1 is SGHRS and CDR2 YFSETQ. The CDR3 spans 15 residues. The V gene lost 5 bases and the J gene lost 0 bases, with 14 bases spanning the gap. The CDR3 spells CASRRDIPTNYGYTF. CDR3 in DNA: TGCGCCAGCAGGAGAGATATTCCTACTAACTATGGCTACACCTTC.

The chain carries TRBV29-1 and TRBJ1-1; TRBD1 aligns across 7 bases. The CDR3 has 13 amino acids. The germline CDR1 and CDR2 sequences are SQVTM and ANQGSEA. V lost 6 bases to trimming and J lost 4 bases; unmatched junction nucleotides: 8. In nucleotides, the CDR3 is TGCAGCGTCCTCCGGGACAGTAGCACTGAAGCTTTCTTT. Translation gives CSVLRDSSTEAFF.

The chain combines TRBV5-1 with TRBJ2-7; 10 bases are a match to TRBD2. CDR1 and CDR2 (germline): SGHRS, YFSETQ. The CDR3 covers 15 residues. The junction had 5 bases not matched to a gene; V was cut back by 4 bases and J by 1 base. This CDR3 reads CASSQGLAESYEQYF. Written as DNA, the CDR3 is TGCGCCAGCAGCCAAGGACTAGCGGAATCCTACGAGCAGTACTTC.

The V call is TRBV10-2, the J call TRBJ2-1; 11 nucleotides align to TRBD1. This CDR3 comprises 14 residues. Germline V gives CDR1 WSHSY, CDR2 SAAADI. J was trimmed by 9 bases and V by 6 bases; bases with no gene match: 7. The CDR3 DNA is TGCGCCAGCAGGGACAGGGGGCCCTACGGTGAGCAGTTCTTC. Translating it yields CASRDRGPYGEQFF.

The chain couples TRBV6-6 to TRBJ2-5; 7 bases line up with TRBD1. The J call may be faulty, since TRBJ2-7 better matches the DNA end. Per germline, CDR1 MNHNY and CDR2 SVGAGI (reference sequence). This CDR3 has 15 residues. The CDR3 loop reads CASSEGQLTTYEQYF. In DNA form, the CDR3 reads TGTGCCAGCAGTGAGGGACAGTTAACAACCTACGAGCAGTACTTC.

V is TRBV18 and J is TRBJ2-7, with D hard to call. Trimming left V 1 base short and J 7 bases short, with 11 bases between. Germline V gene sequence: CDR1 KGHSH, CDR2 LQKENI. This CDR3 is 13 amino acids long. The CDR3 sequence: CASSPRPPEEQYF. The CDR3 bases are TGTGCCAGCTCACCACGTCCCCCGGAGGAGCAGTACTTC.